These T cell receptor beta chains were read from a single sample in a study of blood T cell repertoires in COVID-19. This table comes from immunoSEQ multiplex PCR, and its TCRdb copy is limited to in-frame clones, with some not included. Among about 78,000 clones listed, 60% to 85% were seen once. Sequencing was carried out using peripheral blood. All receptors come from a human donor in a cohort sampled during active COVID-19. CDR3s include the opening cysteine and the closing phenylalanine or tryptophan. The order of the fields is J gene, clone size, D gene, V gene, CDR3 protein, CDR3 DNA. A D gene is named only where the DNA matches it firmly. Clone size is stated in some rows and not others, as once, few, many or a class when expanded.

TRBJ1-5 . . TRBV19 CASSIGGTVNQPQHF TGTGCCAGTAGTATAGGGGGCACAGTCAATCAGCCCCAGCATTTT
TRBJ1-1 . . TRBV2 CASTEWSGQANTEAFF TGTGCCAGCACCGAATGGTCTGGGCAGGCGAACACTGAAGCTTTCTTT
TRBJ1-2 . . TRBV6-5 CASKTQASYGYTF TGTGCCAGCAAAACACAGGCTTCCTATGGCTACACCTTC
TRBJ2-3 . TRBD1 TRBV11-3 CASSTGGNTQYF TGTGCCAGCAGCACAGGGGGGAATACGCAGTATTTT
TRBJ1-6 . . TRBV9 CASSVGGQTNSPLHF TGTGCCAGCAGCGTAGGGGGGCAGACCAATTCACCCCTCCACTTT
TRBJ2-2 . . TRBV7-3 CASSLLSVGELFF TGTGCCAGCAGCTTACTTTCCGTCGGGGAGCTGTTTTTT
TRBJ2-7 . TRBD2 TRBV11-3 CASSLDRGALAGGEQYF TGTGCCAGCAGCTTAGATCGGGGGGCGCTAGCGGGCGGCGAGCAGTACTTC
TRBJ2-2 . . TRBV5-6 CASSRTKGAGELFF TGTGCCAGCAGCCGCACCAAGGGGGCCGGGGAGCTGTTTTTT
TRBJ2-5 . . TRBV9 CASSVTGNPETQYF TGTGCCAGCAGCGTTACAGGGAACCCCGAGACCCAGTACTTC
TRBJ2-2 few . TRBV27 CASSLVATGELFF TGTGCCAGCAGTTTAGTAGCTACCGGGGAGCTGTTTTTT
TRBJ1-1 . TRBD1 TRBV4-2 CASSQGQRANTEAFF TGTGCCAGCAGCCAGGGACAGAGGGCGAACACTGAAGCTTTCTTT
TRBJ2-4 . TRBD2 TRBV25-1 CASSEVAGGPGNIQYF TGTGCCAGCAGTGAAGTAGCGGGGGGGCCCGGGAACATTCAGTACTTC
TRBJ1-1 . . TRBV7-8 CASSTRQASEAFF TGTGCCAGCAGCACCCGACAGGCTAGTGAAGCTTTCTTT